This T cell receptor beta chain is from a study of radiation and T cells in renal cell carcinoma. Some clones are missing from TCRdb's copy, which holds only in-frame ones; the method was immunoSEQ multiplex PCR. Of roughly 53,000 clones in the sample, 83% were seen once. CDR1 SGHAT and CDR2 FQNNGV come from the germline V gene. This CDR3 contains 17 residues. V was cut by 4 bases and J by 0 bases, with 19 bases left in between. This clone was detected only once. The time point was: baseline pretreatment blood. Stated treatment: 15 Gy SBRT to primary tumor, nephrectomy 4 weeks later. J is TRBJ2-7 and V is TRBV11-2; D could derive from TRBD1 or TRBD2 (5 bases each). Source: blood, taken from a patient whose treatment included radiotherapy and nephrectomy. This TCR was recovered from a woman in her sixties or seventies with renal cell carcinoma. CDR3 amino acids: CASSSSPGREASYEQYF. DNA for the CDR3: TGTGCCAGCAGCTCGTCTCCGGGACGGGAAGCCTCCTACGAGCAGTACTTC.